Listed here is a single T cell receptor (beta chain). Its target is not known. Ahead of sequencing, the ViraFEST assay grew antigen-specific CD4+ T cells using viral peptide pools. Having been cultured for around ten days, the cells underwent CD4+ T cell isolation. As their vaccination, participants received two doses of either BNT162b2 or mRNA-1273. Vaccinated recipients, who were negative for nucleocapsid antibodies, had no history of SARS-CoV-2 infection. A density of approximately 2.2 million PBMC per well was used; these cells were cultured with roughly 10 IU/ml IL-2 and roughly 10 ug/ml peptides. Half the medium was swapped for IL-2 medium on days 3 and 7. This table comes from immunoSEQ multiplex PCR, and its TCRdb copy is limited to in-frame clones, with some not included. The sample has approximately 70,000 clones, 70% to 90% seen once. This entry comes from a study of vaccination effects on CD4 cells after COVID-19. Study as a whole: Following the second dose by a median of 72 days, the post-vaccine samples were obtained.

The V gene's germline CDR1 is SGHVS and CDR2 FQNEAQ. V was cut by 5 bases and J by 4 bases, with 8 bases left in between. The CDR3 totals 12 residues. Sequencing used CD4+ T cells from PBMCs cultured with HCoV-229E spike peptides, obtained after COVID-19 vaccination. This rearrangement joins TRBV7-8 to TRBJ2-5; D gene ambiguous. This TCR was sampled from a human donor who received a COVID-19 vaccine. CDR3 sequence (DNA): TGTGCCAGCAGCCGCCCCCCAGAGACCCAGTACTTC. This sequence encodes CASSRPPETQYF.